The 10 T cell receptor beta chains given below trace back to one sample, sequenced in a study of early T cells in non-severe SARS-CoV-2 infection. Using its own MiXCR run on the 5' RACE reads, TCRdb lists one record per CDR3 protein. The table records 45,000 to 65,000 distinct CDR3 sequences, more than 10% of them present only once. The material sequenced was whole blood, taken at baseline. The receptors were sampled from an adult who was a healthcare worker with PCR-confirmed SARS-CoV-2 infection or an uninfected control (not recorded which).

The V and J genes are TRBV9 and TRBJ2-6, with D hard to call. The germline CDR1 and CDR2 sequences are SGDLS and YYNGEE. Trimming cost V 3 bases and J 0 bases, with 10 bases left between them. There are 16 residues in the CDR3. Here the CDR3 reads CASSGNPTSGANVLTF. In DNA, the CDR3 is TGTGCCAGCAGCGGAAACCCAACCTCTGGGGCCAACGTCCTGACTTTC. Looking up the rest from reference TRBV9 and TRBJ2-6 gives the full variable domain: DSGVTQTPKHLITATGQRVTLRCSPRSGDLSVYWYQQSLDQGLQFLIQYYNGEERAKGNILERFSAQQFPDLHSELNLSSLELGDSALYFCASSGNPTSGANVLTFGAGSRLTVL.

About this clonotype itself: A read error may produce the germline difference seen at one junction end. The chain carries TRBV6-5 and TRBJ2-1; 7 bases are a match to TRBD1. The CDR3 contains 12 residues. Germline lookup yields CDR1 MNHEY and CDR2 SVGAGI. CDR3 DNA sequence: TGTGCCAGCGCGGACAGGCCCAATGGGCAGTTCTTC. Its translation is CASADRPNGQFF.

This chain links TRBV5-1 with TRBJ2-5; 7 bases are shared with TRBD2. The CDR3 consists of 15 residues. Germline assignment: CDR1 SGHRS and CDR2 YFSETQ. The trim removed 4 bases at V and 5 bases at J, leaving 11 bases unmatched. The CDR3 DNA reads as TGCGCCAGCAGCCCTCTAGCGGACGGCGGGGAGACCCAGTACTTC. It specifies CASSPLADGGETQYF.

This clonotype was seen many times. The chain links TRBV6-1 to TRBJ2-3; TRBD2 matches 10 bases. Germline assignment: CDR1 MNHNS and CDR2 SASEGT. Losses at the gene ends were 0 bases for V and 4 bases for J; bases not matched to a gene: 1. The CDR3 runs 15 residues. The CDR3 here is CASSEAAGGPDTQYF. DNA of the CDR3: TGTGCCAGCAGTGAAGCAGCGGGAGGGCCAGATACGCAGTATTTT.

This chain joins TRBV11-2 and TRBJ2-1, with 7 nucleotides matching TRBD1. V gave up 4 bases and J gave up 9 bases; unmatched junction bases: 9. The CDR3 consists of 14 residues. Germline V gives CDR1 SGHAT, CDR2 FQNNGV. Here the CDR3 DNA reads TGTGCCAGCAGCTCCCCGGACAGGTATATTGAGCAGTTCTTC. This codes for CASSSPDRYIEQFF.

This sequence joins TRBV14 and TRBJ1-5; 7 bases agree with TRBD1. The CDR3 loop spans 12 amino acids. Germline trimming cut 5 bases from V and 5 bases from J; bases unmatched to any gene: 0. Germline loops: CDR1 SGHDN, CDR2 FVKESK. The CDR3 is CASSRGHQPQHF. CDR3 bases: TGTGCCAGCAGCAGGGGGCATCAGCCCCAGCATTTT.

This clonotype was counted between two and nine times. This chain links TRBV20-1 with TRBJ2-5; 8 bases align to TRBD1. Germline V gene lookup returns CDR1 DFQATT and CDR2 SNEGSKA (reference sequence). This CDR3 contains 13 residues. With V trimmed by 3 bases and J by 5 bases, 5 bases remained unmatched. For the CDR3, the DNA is TGCAGTGCTAGCAGGGGGCATCGGGAGACCCAGTACTTC. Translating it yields CSASRGHRETQYF.

CDR3 coding DNA: TGTGCCAGCCACAGGTCCCGGACCCAAGAGACCCAGTACTTC. This encodes CASHRSRTQETQYF. This chain connects TRBV7-2 to TRBJ2-5; D possibly corresponds to TRBD1 (5 bases). Trimming removed 8 bases at V and 1 base at J, with 14 bases between. The CDR3 is made up of 14 amino acids. The V gene's germline CDR1 is SGHTA and CDR2 FQGNSA.

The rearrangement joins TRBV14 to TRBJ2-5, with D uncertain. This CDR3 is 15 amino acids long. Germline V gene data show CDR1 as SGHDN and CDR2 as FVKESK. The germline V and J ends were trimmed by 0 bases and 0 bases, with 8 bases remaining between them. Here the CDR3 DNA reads TGTGCCAGCAGCCAAGATTTGGGGTACCAAGAGACCCAGTACTTC. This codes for CASSQDLGYQETQYF.

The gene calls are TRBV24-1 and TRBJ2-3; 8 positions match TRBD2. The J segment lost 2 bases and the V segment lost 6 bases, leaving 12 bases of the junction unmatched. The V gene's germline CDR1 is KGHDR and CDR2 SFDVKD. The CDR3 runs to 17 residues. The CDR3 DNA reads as TGTGCCACCAGTCTGGGTACTAGCGGAAAAACCACAGATACGCAGTATTTT. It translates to CATSLGTSGKTTDTQYF.